This T cell receptor (beta chain) was obtained from a study of blood T cells in healthy people across ages. Points from the study as a whole: Measured against age, TCR beta diversity per million T cells decreased in a roughly linear manner.

Germline V gene lookup returns CDR1 SGHDT and CDR2 YYEEEE. Unmatched junction bases numbered 4, after V lost 2 bases and J lost 6 bases. This CDR3 region has 14 residues. For the second PCR, which ran for about 6 to 11 cycles, a sample-barcoded 5' primer and a J-beta primer mix were used. Using its own MiXCR run on the 5' RACE reads, TCRdb lists one record per CDR3 protein. The sample has 1.8 million or so distinct CDR3 sequences, about 39% seen once; the top ten hold roughly 24%. With respect to this clonotype: The antigen is unknown.

The chain uses TRBV5-6 and TRBJ2-1; 8 positions agree with TRBD1. The sample consisted of blood. This sequence was found in a human donor in good health. This chain's CDR3 is CASSFGQGANEQFF. CDR3 nucleotide sequence: TGTGCCAGCAGCTTTGGGCAGGGGGCCAATGAGCAGTTCTTC.